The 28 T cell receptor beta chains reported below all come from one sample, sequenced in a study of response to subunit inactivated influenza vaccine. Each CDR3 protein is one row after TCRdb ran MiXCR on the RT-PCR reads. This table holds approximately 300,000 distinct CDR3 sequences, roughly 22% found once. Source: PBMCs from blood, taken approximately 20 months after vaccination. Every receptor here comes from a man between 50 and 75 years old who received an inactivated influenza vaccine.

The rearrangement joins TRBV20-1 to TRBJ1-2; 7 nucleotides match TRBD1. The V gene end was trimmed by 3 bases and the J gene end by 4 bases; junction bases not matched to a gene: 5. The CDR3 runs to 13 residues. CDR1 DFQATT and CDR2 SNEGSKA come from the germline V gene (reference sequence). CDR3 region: CSASLTGTYGYTF. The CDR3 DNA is TGCAGTGCTAGTCTGACAGGGACCTATGGCTACACCTTC.

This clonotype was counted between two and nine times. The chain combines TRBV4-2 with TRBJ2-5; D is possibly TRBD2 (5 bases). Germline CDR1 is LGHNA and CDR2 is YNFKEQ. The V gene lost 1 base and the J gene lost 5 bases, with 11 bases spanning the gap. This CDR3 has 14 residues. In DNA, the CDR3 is TGTGCCAGCAGCCAAGGGGGTAGCGCGGAGACCCAGTACTTC. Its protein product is CASSQGGSAETQYF.

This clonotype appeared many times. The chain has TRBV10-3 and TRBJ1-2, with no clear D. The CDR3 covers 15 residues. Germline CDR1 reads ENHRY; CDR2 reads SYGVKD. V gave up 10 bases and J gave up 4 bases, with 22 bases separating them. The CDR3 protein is CATTPGSGKFYGYTF. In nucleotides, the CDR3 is TGTGCCACTACTCCGGGCTCTGGCAAGTTCTATGGCTACACCTTC.

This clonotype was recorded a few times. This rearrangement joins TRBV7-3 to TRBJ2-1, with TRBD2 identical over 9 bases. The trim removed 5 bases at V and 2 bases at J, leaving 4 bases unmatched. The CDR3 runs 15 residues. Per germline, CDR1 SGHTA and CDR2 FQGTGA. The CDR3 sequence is CASSPSSGAYNEQFF. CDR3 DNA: TGTGCCAGCAGCCCTTCTAGCGGGGCCTACAATGAGCAGTTCTTC.

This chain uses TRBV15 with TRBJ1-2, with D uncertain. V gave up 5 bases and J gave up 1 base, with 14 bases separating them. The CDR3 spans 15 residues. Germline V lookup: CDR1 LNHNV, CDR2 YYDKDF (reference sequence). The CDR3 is CATSFTPVLNYGYTF. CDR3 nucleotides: TGTGCCACCAGCTTTACACCCGTACTTAACTATGGCTACACCTTC. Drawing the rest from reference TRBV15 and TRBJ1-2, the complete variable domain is DAMVIQNPRYQVTQFGKPVTLSCSQTLNHNVMYWYQQKSSQAPKLLFHYYDKDFNNEADTPDNFQSRRPNTSFCFLDIRSPGLGDTAMYLCATSFTPVLNYGYTFGSGTRLTVV.

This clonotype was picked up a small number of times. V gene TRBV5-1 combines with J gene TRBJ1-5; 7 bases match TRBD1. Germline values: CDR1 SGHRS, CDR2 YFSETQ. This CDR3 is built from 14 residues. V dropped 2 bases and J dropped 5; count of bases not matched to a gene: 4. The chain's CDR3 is CASSFWTGDQPQHF. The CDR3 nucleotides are TGCGCCAGCAGCTTTTGGACAGGCGATCAGCCCCAGCATTTT. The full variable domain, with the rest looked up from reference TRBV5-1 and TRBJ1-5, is KAGVTQTPRYLIKTRGQQVTLSCSPISGHRSVSWYQQTPGQGLQFLFEYFSETQRNKGNFPGRFSGRQFSNSRSEMNVSTLELGDSALYLCASSFWTGDQPQHFGDGTRLSIL.

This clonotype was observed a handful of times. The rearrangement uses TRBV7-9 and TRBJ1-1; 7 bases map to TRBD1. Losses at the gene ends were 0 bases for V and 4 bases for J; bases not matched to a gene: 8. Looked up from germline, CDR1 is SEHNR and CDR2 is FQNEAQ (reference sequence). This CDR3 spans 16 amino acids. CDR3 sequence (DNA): TGTGCCAGCAGCTTAGCCCGGACAGGCTCGGGCACTGAAGCTTTCTTT. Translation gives CASSLARTGSGTEAFF.

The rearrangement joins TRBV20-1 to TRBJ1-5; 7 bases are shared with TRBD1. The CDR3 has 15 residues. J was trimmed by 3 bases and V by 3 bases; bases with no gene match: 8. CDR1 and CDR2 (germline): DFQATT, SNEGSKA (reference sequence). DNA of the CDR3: TGCAGTGCTAGGGAAGGGGGCTCTTACAATCAGCCCCAGCATTTT. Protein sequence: CSAREGGSYNQPQHF.

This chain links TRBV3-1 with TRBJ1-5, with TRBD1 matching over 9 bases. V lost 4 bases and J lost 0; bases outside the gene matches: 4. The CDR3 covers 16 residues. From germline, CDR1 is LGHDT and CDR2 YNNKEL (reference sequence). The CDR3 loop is CASSPGTGYSNQPQHF. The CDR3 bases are TGTGCCAGCAGCCCTGGGACAGGGTATAGCAATCAGCCCCAGCATTTT.

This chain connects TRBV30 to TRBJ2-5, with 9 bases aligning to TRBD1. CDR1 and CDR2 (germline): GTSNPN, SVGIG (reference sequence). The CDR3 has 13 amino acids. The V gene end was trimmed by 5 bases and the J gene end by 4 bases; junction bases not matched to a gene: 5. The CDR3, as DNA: TGTGCCTGGGGGACAGGGAATGGAGAGACCCAGTACTTC. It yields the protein CAWGTGNGETQYF.

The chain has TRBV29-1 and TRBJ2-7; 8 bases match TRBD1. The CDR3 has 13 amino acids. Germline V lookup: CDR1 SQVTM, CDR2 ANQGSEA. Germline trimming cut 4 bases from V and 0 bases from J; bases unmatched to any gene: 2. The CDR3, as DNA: TGCAGCGTTGGGGACAGGAGCTCCTACGAGCAGTACTTC. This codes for CSVGDRSSYEQYF.

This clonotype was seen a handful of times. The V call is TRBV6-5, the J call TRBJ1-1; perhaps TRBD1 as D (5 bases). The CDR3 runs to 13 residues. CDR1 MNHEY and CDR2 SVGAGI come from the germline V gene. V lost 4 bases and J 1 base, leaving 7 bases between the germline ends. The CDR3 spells CASSWRGNTEAFF. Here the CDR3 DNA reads TGTGCCAGCAGTTGGAGGGGGAACACTGAAGCTTTCTTT.

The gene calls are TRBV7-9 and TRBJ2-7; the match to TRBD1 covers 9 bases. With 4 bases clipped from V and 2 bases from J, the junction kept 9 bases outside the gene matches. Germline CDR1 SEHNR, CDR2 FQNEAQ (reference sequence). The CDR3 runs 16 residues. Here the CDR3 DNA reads TGTGCCAGCAGCTCACAAACCGGGACAGGGCCCTACGAGCAGTACTTC. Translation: CASSSQTGTGPYEQYF. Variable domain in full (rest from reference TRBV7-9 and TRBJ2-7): DTGVSQNPRHKITKRGQNVTFRCDPISEHNRLYWYRQTLGQGPEFLTYFQNEAQLEKSRLLSDRFSAERPKGSFSTLEIQRTEQGDSAMYLCASSSQTGTGPYEQYFGPGTRLTVT.

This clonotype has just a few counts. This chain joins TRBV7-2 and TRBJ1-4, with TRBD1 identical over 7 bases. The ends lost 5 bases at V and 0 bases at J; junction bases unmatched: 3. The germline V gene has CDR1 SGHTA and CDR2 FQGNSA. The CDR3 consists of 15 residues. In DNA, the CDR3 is TGTGCCAGCAGCCCCAGGGGGACAACTAATGAAAAACTGTTTTTT. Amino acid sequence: CASSPRGTTNEKLFF.

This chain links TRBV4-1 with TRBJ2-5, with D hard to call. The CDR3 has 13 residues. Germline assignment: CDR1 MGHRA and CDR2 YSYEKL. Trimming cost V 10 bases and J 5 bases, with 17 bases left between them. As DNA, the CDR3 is TGCGCCACGAAAGGGCTCGGCAACGAGACCCAGTACTTC. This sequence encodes CATKGLGNETQYF.

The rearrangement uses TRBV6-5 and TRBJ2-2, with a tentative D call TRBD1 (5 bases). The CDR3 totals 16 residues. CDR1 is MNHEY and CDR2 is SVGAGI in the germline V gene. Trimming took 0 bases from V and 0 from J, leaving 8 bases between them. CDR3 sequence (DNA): TGTGCCAGCAGTTACTCAAGACAGACGAACACCGGGGAGCTGTTTTTT. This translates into CASSYSRQTNTGELFF.

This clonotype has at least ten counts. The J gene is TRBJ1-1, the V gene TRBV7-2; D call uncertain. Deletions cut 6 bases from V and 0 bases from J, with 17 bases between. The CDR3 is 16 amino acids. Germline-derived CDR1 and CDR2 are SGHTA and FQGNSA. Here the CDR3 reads CASSRGYGLLNTEAFF. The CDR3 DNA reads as TGTGCCAGCAGTAGAGGATACGGATTACTGAACACTGAAGCTTTCTTT.

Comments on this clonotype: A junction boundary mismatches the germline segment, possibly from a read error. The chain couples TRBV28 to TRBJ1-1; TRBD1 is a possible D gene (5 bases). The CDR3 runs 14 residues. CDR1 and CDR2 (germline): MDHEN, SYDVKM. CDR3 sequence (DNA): TGTGCCAGCAGTTTACAACAGGCGAACACTGAAGTTTTCTTT. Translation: CASSLQQANTEVFF.

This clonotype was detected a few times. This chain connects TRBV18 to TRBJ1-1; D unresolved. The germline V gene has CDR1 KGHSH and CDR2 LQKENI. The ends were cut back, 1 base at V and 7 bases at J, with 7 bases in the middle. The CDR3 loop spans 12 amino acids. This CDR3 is CASSPRRYEAFF. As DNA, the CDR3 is TGTGCCAGCTCACCACGGCGGTATGAAGCTTTCTTT.

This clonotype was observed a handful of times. CDR3 sequence: CASSYDRFTDTQYF. CDR3 sequence (DNA): TGTGCCAGCAGTTACGACAGGTTCACAGATACGCAGTATTTT. The chain combines TRBV6-5 with TRBJ2-3; TRBD1 is a possible D gene (6 bases). The CDR3 length is 14 residues. Looked up from germline, CDR1 is MNHEY and CDR2 is SVGAGI. Trimming shortened V by 2 bases and J by 2 bases, and 8 bases separated the two germline ends.

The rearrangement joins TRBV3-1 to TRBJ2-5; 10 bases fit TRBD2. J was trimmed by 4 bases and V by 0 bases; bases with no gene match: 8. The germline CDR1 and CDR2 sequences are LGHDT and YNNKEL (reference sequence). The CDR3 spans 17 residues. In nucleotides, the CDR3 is TGTGCCAGCAGCCAAGAGTTAGCGGCTAGCGGGAGAGAGACCCAGTACTTC. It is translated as CASSQELAASGRETQYF.

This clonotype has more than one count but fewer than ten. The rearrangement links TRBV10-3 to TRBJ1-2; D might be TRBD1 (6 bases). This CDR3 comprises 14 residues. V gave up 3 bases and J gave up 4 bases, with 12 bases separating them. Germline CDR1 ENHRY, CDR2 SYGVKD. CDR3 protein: CAISDRGLGYGYTF. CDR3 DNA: TGTGCCATCAGTGACAGGGGATTGGGCTATGGCTACACCTTC.

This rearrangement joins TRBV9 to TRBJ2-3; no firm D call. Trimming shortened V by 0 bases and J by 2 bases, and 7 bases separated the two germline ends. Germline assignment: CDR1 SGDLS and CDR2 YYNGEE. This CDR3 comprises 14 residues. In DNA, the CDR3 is TGTGCCAGCAGCGTAGGAGCAGACACAGATACGCAGTATTTT. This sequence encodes CASSVGADTDTQYF.

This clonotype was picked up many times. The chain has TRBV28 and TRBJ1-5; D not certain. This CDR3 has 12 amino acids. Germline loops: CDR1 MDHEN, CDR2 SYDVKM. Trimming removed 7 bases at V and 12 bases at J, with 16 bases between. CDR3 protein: CASNQGGMIQHF. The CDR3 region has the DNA TGTGCCAGCAACCAAGGTGGGATGATCCAGCATTTT.

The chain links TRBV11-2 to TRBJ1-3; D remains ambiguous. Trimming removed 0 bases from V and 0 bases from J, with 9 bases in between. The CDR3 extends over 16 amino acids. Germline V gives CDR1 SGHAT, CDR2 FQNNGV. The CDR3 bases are TGTGCCAGCAGCTTAGATTACAGCTACTCTGGAAACACCATATATTTT. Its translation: CASSLDYSYSGNTIYF.

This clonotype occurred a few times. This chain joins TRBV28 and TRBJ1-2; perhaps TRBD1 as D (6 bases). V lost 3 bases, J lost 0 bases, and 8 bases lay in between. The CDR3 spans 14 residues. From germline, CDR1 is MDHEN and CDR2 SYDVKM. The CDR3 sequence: CASSLWGPNYGYTF. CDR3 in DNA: TGTGCCAGCAGTTTGTGGGGGCCTAACTATGGCTACACCTTC.

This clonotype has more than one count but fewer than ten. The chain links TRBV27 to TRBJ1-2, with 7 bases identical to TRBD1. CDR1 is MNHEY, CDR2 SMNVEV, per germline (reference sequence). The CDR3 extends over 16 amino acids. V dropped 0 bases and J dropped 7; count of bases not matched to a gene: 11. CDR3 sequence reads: CASSLSGDRVLRGYTF. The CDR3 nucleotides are TGTGCCAGCAGTTTATCGGGCGACAGGGTCTTACGTGGCTACACCTTC.

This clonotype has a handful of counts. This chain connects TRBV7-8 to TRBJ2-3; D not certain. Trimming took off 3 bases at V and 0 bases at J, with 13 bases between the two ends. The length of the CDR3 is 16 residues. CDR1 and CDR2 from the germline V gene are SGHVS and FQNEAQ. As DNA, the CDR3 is TGTGCCAGCAGCTTCGGTGGTTTTCATAGCACAGATACGCAGTATTTT. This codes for CASSFGGFHSTDTQYF.